This TCR beta chain was sequenced during a study of T cell responses to AZD1222 COVID-19 vaccine. This table comes from immunoSEQ multiplex PCR, and its TCRdb copy is limited to in-frame clones, with some not included. The sample yields about 140,000 clones, roughly 92% seen once. CDR3 length equals 13 residues. The V end lost 4 bases, the J end lost 0 bases, and 7 bases lay between the germline ends. Germline V gene lookup returns CDR1 MRHNA and CDR2 SNTAGT. The TCR was taken from an adult in good health. Source: peripheral blood, taken on day 0 of AZD1222 vaccination. The V and J genes are TRBV6-4 and TRBJ2-7, with D maybe TRBD2 (5 bases). The CDR3 here is CASSAGSSYEQYF. In DNA form, the CDR3 reads TGTGCCAGCAGTGCGGGGTCCTCCTACGAGCAGTACTTC.